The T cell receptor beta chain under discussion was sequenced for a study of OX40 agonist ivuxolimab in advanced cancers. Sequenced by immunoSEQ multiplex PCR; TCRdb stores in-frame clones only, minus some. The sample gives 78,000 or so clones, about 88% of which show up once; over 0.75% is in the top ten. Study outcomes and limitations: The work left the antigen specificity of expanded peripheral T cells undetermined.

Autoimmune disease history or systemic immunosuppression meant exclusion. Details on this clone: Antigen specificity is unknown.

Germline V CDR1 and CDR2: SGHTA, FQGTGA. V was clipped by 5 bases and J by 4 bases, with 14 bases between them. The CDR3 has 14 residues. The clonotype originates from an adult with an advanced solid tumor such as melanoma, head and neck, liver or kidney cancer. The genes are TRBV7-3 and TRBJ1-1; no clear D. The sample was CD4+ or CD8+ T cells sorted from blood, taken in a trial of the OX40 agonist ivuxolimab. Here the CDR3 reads CASSPRAYSTEAFF. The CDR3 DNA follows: TGTGCCAGCAGCCCCCGGGCCTACTCCACTGAAGCTTTCTTT.